This TCR beta chain emerged from a study of T cell repertoires in cytomegalovirus infection (dated by TCRdb to the late 2010s). About the investigation overall: The HLA type of each donor mattered for the analysis, because public TCR beta signatures pointed to carriage of CMV infection along with the matching HLA type. Study-wide findings and limitations: The ex vivo response was dominated by HLA-C-restricted CMV-specific TCR beta clonotypes, which also provided the single most frequent clonotype in two of eight donors. In both this cohort and an independent roughly 330-donor cohort, the cumulative frequency of public TCR beta family members distinguished carriers of CMV infection plus the relevant HLA type.

CDR1 SQVTM and CDR2 ANQGSEA were looked up in the germline V gene. The CDR3 starts with the cysteine, ends with the phenylalanine, and has 13 residues. CDR3 DNA is the only sequence kept; it has 39 bases, read in frame from the first base. The germline V end is reduced by 7 bases and the J end by 2 bases; junction bases left unmatched: 8. Comments on this clonotype: No cognate antigen has been identified for it. Within one base of it there is no much larger clone, and no base qualities were kept.

Sequencing was carried out with an Illumina HiSeq 1500. TCRdb ran its own pipeline on the public reads, namely fastp trimming at Q25 and MiXCR clone calling, and kept in-frame beta chains. Here each entry gathers all rows of one CDR3 protein and keeps the most common genes and DNA. Here the sample has about 740,000 distinct CDR3 sequences; 35% to 40% occur a single time. Around 3% of the sample is in the top ten clones. The TCR originated in a human donor in good health (CMV status not recorded). Some clones in this sample may be carry-over from other donors' samples. This receptor chain uses TRBV29-1 and TRBJ2-7; 7 of the junction bases match TRBD1. The specimen was PBMCs. The DNA is TGCAGCGGAAGGGACAGTGGGACCTACGAGCAGTACTTC. This yields the protein CSGRDSGTYEQYF.